This T cell receptor beta chain was identified during a study of CD8 T cells in ankylosing spondylitis. It was by quantitative 5'-RACE with molecular barcodes that TCR beta libraries were made. TCRdb re-called the 5' RACE reads with MiXCR, one entry per CDR3 protein. The table has 200,000 or so distinct CDR3 sequences, 10% to 15% seen once; the top ten hold 9.5% to 11%. This clonotype appeared many times. The V gene's germline CDR1 is SNHLY and CDR2 FYNNEI. This CDR3 is built from 13 residues. The J segment lost 2 bases and the V segment lost 5 bases, leaving 0 bases of the junction unmatched. This receptor was obtained from a female donor with ankylosing spondylitis or in good health (not recorded which). Sequencing was done on a sample of blood, either unsorted or a sorted T cell fraction (not recorded which). The V gene is TRBV2, the J gene TRBJ1-3; 7 bases are a match to TRBD1. CDR3 nucleotide sequence: TGTGCCAGCAGTCAGGGGGCTGGAAACACCATATATTTT. Translating it yields CASSQGAGNTIYF.